This T cell receptor beta chain came from a study of CD8 T cells in Susac syndrome. Random hexamers primed reverse transcription of about 0.45 to 1 ug RNA. An immunoSEQ multiplex PCR amplified TCR beta CDR3 over 54 Vbeta and 13 Jbeta. TCRdb passed the immunoSEQ multiplex PCR reads through MiXCR, listing each CDR3 protein once. The table includes approximately 210,000 distinct CDR3 sequences, about 96% detected once. From blood CD8+ and CD4+ T cells, the TCR beta chain was sequenced. With 6 bases clipped from V and 8 bases from J, the junction kept 9 bases outside the gene matches. The CDR3 sequence is 13 residues long.

This sequence joins TRBV12-3 or TRBV12-4 and TRBJ1-2; 7 bases are a match to TRBD1. Sequenced sample: CD4+ T cells from PBMCs. The origin of this receptor is a human donor with multiple sclerosis. CDR3 sequence reads: CASSSTGVAGYTF. In nucleotides, the CDR3 is TGTGCCAGCAGCTCAACAGGGGTAGCAGGCTACACCTTC.